The clone carrying this TCR beta chain is medium-sized (0.01 to 0.1%) within its sample. Antigen: not known. The CDR3 loop spans 14 amino acids. CDR1 and CDR2 (germline): ENHRY, SYGVKD. The germline V and J ends were trimmed by 5 bases and 2 bases, with 10 bases remaining between them. The data derive from a study of vaccination and CD4 T cells after COVID-19. As for the study in general: Taking of post-vaccine samples occurred a median around 70 days after dose two (range 14 to 241). Cells were stimulated with overlapping spike peptide pools from SARS-CoV-2, HCoV-NL63, HCoV-OC43 and HCoV-229E.

Indicated treatment: approximately 11-day PBMC culture with coronavirus spike peptide pools or control peptides (ViraFEST assay). T cells were expanded with peptide pools, and expanded clonotypes were identified by TCR sequencing. Positive PCR dates covered March to December 2020, before US Alpha, Beta and Delta variants. The Oncomine TCR Beta short-read assay was applied to DNA of cultured CD4+ T cells. TCRdb redid the calling of the PCR reads with MiXCR, one entry per CDR3 protein. Of just under 20,000 distinct CDR3 sequences listed, around 50% are singletons. This chain connects TRBV10-3 to TRBJ1-5; D is uncertain. The sequencing input was cultured CD4+ T cells from blood. This TCR came from a human donor with COVID-19. CDR3 residues: CAISRRRGNQPQHF. CDR3 nucleotides: TGTGCCATCAGTCGGAGACGGGGCAATCAGCCCCAGCATTTT.